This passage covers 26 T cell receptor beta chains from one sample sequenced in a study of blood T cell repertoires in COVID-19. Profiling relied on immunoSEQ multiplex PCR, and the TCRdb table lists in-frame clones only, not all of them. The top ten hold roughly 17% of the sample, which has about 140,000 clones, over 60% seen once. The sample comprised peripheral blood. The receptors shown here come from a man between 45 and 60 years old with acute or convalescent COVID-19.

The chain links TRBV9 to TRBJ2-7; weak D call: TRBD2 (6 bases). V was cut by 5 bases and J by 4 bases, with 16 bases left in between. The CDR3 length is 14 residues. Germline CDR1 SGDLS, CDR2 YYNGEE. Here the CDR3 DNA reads TGTGCCAGCAGGATTGGGGGGTATAATTACGAGCAGTACGTC. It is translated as CASRIGGYNYEQYV.

The DNA of the CDR3 is TGCGCCAGCAGCTGGGGACTGGAGGGCTACACCTTC. Its translation: CASSWGLEGYTF. The chain carries TRBV5-1 and TRBJ1-2; D is possibly TRBD1 (5 bases). The CDR3 runs 12 residues. Germline CDR1 and CDR2: SGHRS and YFSETQ. The ends were cut back, 3 bases at V and 8 bases at J, with 11 bases in the middle.

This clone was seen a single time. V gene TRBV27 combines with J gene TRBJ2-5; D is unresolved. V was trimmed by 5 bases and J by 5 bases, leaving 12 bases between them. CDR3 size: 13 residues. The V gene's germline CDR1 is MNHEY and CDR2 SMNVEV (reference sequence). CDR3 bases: TGTGCCAGCAGTCCTTCGAGGCGGGAGACCCAGTACTTC. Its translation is CASSPSRRETQYF.

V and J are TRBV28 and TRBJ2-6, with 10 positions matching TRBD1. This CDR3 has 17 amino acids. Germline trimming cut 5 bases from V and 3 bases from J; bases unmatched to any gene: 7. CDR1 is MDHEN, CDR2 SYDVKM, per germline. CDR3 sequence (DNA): TGTGCCAGCAGTCCCCGACAGGGGGCTCGTGGGGCCAACGTCCTGACTTTC. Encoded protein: CASSPRQGARGANVLTF.

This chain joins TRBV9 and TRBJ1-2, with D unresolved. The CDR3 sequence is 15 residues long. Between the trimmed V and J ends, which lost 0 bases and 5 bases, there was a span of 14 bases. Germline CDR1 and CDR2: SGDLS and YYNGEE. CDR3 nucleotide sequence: TGTGCCAGCAGCGTAGAGAGGGCGGACTTATATGGCTACACCTTC. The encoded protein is CASSVERADLYGYTF.

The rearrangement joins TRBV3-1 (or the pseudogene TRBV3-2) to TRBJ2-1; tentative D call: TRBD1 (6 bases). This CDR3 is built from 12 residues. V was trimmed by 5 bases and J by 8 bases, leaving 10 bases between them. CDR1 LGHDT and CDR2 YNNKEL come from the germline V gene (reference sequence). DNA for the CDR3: TGTGCCAGCAGCGGGGGCGGTGATGAGCAGTTCTTC. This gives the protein CASSGGGDEQFF.

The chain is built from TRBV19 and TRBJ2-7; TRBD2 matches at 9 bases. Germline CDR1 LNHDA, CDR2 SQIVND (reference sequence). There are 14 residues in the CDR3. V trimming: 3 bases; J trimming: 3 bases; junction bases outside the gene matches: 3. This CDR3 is CASSMTSGDYEQYV. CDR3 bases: TGTGCCAGTAGTATGACTAGCGGAGACTACGAGCAGTACGTC.

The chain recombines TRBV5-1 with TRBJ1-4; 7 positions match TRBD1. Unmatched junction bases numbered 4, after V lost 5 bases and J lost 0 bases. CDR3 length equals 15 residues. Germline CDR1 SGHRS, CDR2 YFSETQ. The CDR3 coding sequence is TGCGCCAGCAGTAAAGGGACAGCAACTAATGAAAAACTGTTTTTT. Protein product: CASSKGTATNEKLFF.

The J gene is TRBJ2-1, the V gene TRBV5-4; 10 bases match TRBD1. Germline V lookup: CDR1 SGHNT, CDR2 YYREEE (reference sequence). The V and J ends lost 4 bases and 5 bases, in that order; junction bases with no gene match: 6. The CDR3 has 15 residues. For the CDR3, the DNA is TGTGCCAGCAGCCTTGGGGGGACAGGGGACAATGAGCAGTTCTTC. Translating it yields CASSLGGTGDNEQFF.

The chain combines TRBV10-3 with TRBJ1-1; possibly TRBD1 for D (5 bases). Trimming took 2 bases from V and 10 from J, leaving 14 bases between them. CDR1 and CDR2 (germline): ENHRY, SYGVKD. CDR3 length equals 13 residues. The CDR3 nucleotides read TGTGCCATCAGTGAGGCGGGGGGGGACGGAGCTTTCTTT. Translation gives CAISEAGGDGAFF.

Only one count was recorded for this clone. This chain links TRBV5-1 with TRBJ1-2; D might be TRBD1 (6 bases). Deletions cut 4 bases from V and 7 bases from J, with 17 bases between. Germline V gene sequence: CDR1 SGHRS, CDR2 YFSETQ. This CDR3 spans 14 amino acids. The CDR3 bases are TGCGCCAGCAGCATCGATACAGGGTTCAGTGGCTACACCTTC. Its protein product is CASSIDTGFSGYTF. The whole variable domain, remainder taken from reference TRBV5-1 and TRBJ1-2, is KAGVTQTPRYLIKTRGQQVTLSCSPISGHRSVSWYQQTPGQGLQFLFEYFSETQRNKGNFPGRFSGRQFSNSRSEMNVSTLELGDSALYLCASSIDTGFSGYTFGSGTRLTVV.

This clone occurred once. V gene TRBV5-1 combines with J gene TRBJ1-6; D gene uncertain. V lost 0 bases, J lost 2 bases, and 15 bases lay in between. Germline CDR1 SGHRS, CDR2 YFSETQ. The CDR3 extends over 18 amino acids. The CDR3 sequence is CASSLAPVILPYNSPLHF. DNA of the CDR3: TGCGCCAGCAGCTTGGCCCCCGTTATACTTCCCTATAATTCACCCCTCCACTTT.

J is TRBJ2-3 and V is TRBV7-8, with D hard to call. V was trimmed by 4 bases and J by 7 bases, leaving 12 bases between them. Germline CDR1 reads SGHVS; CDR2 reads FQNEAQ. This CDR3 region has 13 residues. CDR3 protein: CASSSNPLNTQYF. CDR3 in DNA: TGTGCCAGCAGCTCTAACCCATTGAATACGCAGTATTTT.

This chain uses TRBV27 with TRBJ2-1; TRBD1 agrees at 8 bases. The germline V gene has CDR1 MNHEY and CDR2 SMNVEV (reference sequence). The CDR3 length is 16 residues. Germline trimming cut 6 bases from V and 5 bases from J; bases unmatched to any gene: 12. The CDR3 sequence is CASSSPSRDRNNEQFF. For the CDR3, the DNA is TGTGCCAGCAGCTCCCCGTCCCGGGACAGGAACAATGAGCAGTTCTTC.

CDR3: CASSINSGFPQHF. In DNA form, the CDR3 reads TGTGCCAGTAGTATTAATTCCGGTTTTCCCCAGCATTTT. This sequence joins TRBV19 and TRBJ1-5; D unclear. The V end was cut by 3 bases, the J end by 10 bases, with 13 bases between. Germline CDR1 is LNHDA and CDR2 is SQIVND (reference sequence). The CDR3 has 13 amino acids.

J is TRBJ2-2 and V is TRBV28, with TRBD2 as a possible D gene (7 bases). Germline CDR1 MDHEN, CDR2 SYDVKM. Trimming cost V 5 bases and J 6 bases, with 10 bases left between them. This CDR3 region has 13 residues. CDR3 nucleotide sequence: TGTGCCAGCAGTCGGGGGGCAGCCGGGGAGCTGTTTTTT. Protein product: CASSRGAAGELFF.

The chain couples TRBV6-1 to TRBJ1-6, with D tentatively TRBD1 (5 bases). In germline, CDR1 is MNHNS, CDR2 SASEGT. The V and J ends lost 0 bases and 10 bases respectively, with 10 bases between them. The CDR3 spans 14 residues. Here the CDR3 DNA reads TGTGCCAGCAGTGAAGCAGGGGTACCCTCACCCCTCCACTTT. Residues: CASSEAGVPSPLHF.

In DNA form, the CDR3 reads TGTGCCTGGAGTGTAGACGGGGGGGCCAGGGAGACCCAGTACTTC. Its protein is CAWSVDGGARETQYF. This chain joins TRBV30 and TRBJ2-5, with TRBD2 matching over 8 bases. Germline lookup yields CDR1 GTSNPN and CDR2 SVGIG (reference sequence). The CDR3 has 15 amino acids. V was clipped by 0 bases and J by 5 bases; unmatched bases: 8.

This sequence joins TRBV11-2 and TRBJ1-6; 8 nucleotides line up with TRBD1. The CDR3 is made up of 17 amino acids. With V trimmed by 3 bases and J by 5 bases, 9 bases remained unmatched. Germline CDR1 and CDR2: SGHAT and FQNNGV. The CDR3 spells CASSFLGQGGDNSPLHF. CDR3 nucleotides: TGTGCCAGCAGCTTTCTAGGACAGGGCGGTGATAATTCACCCCTCCACTTT.

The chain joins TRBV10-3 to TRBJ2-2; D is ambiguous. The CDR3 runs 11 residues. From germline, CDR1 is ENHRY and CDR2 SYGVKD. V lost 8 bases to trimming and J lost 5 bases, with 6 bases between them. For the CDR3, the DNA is TGTGCCATCTCCTTGACCGGGGAGCTGTTTTTT. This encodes CAISLTGELFF.

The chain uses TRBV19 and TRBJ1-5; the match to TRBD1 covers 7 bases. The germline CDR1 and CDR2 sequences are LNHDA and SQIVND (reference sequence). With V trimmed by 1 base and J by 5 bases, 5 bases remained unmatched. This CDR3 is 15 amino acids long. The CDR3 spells CASSIARRGDQPQHF. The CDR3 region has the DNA TGTGCCAGTAGTATAGCCCGCAGGGGGGATCAGCCCCAGCATTTT.

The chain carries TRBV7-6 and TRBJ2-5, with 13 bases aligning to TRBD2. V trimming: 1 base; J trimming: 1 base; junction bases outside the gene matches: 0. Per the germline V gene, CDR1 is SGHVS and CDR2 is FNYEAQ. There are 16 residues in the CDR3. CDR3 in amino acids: CASSLGLAGGQETQYF. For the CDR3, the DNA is TGTGCCAGCAGCTTAGGACTAGCGGGGGGCCAAGAGACCCAGTACTTC.

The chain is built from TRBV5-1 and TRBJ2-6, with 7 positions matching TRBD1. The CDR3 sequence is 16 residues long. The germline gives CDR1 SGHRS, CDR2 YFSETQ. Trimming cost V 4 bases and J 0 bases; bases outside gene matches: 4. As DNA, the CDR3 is TGCGCCAGCAGCGACAGGGAGCGCTCTGGGGCCAACGTCCTGACTTTC. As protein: CASSDRERSGANVLTF.

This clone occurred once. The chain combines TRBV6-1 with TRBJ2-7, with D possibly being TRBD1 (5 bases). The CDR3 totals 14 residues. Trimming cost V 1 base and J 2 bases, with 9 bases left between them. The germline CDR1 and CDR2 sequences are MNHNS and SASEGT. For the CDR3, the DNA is TGTGCCAGCAGTGAAGGACAGCTCCCCTACGAGCAGTACTTC. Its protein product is CASSEGQLPYEQYF.

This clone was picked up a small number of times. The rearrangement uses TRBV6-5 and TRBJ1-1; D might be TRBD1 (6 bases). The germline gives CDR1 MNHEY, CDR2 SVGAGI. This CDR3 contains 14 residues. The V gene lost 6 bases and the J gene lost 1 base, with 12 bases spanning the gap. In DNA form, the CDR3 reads TGTGCCAGCAGGGAGGGGGGGTGGAACACTGAAGCTTTCTTT. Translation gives CASREGGWNTEAFF.

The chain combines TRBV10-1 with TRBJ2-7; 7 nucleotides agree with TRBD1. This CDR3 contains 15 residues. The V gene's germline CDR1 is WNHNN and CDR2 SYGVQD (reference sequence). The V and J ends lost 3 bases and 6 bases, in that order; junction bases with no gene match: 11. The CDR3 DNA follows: TGCGCCAGCAGTGACTCAACCGGACAGGCCCTCGAGCAGTACTTC. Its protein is CASSDSTGQALEQYF.